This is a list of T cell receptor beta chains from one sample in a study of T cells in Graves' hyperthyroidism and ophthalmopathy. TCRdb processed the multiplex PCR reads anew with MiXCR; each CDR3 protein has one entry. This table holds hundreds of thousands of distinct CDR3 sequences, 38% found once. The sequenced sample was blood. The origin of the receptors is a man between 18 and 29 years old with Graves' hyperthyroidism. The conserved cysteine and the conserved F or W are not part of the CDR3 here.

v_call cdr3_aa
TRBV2 ASSVAGTGNTEAF
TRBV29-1 SVVSVATSTDTQY
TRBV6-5 ASSYSGSYTGELF
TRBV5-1 ASSLASGGRRETQY
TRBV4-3 ASSQGGIDEKLF
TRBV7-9 ASTSQGPPGY
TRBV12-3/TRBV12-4 ASSPSRGDQPQH
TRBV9 ASSVVGQSKLF
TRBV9 ASSGMWEETQY
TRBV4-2 ASSQAIGDGNTIY
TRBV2 ASTGTAITGELF
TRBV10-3 AINGGEY
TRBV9 ASSRSGGCSYEQY
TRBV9 ASSVGPGQGGTEAF
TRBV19 ASSLGGRSGELF
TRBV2 ASIGRGTTGYT
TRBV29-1 SVDLWEGNTEAF
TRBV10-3 AISEGNGDSNQPQH
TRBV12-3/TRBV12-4 ASSLPLRLSGANVLT
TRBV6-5 ASSYSGDEDQPQH
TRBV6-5 ASSYLGPEGYEQY
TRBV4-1 ASSQVGQDTYEQY
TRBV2 ASSPADGAWETQY
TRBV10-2 ASRDGGRWETQY
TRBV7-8 ASSSGRDAYEQY
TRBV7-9 ASSLAGLAEETQY
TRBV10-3 ATWRGTALNQPQH
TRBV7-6 ASSPGVADTDTQY
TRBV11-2 ASSLWGLAESQETQY
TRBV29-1 SVWGGTQPQH
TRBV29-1 SGDGSYEQY
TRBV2 ASSSWTGTNQPQH
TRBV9 ASSATGQGTDYGYT
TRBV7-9 ASSSTRTRANVLT
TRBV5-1 ASSLVSGGTAETQY
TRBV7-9 ASSPPTGGKGNTEAF
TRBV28 AIQMTAQETQY
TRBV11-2 ASSLFARISYEQY
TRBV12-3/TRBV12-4 ASSFGQKETQY
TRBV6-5 ACRQGPYNSPLH
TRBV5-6 ASSLRGTGPQEQY